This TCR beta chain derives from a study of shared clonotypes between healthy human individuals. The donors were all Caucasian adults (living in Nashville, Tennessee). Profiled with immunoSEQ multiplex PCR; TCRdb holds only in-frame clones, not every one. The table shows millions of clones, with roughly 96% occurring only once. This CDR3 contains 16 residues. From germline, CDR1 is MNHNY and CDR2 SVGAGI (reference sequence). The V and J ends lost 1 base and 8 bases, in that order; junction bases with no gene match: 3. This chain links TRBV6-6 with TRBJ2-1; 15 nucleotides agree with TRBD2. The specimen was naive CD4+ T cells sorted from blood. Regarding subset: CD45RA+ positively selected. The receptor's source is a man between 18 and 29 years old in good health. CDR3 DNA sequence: TGTGCCAGCAGTTACTTGGGACTAGCGGGAGGAGATGAGCAGTTCTTC. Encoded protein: CASSYLGLAGGDEQFF.